The sequence of this T cell receptor beta chain was determined in a study of human T cells and chemical hapten exposure. Study-wide background: Weekly administration of diphenylcyclopropenone to the scalp of patients continued throughout the roughly 25-week study.

TCRdb re-called the RACE reads with MiXCR, one entry per CDR3 protein. This repertoire shows about 110,000 distinct CDR3 sequences, roughly a tenth found once; its top ten account for more than 3%. Time point in this sample: patch test 2, 6 weeks after DPC sensitization. Treatment in this sample: therapeutic diphenylcyclopropenone sensitization with weekly scalp DPC. The CDR3 totals 13 residues. The V end was cut by 2 bases, the J end by 5 bases, with 9 bases between. Germline lookup yields CDR1 MNHEY and CDR2 SVGEGT. This clonotype showed up many times. The sequence was obtained from a woman aged 40 to 50 with alopecia areata. Some clones in this sample may be carry-over from other donors' samples. The chain is built from TRBV6-2 or TRBV6-3 and TRBJ1-1; D is uncertain. Sequenced material: whole blood, taken in connection with sensitization to the hapten diphenylcyclopropenone (DPC). The CDR3 coding sequence is TGTGCCAGCAGTTACAGCGTGGGTACTGAAGCTTTCTTT. This gives the protein CASSYSVGTEAFF.